This T cell receptor (beta chain) came from a study of cytomegalovirus exposure and HLA in healthy donors. To note about this clone: The target antigen is unknown.

Overall study findings and caveats: As confirmed in vitro, three CMV-associated chains were specific for CMV antigens. There were some 150 TCR beta chains listed as cytomegalovirus-associated. Among the most significant clusters, several appeared linked to common viral pathogens in a later analysis.

V gave up 5 bases and J gave up 6 bases; unmatched junction bases: 8. The germline V gene has CDR1 SGHVS and CDR2 FNYEAQ. The CDR3 sequence is 14 residues long. Primers: 60 Vbeta forward and 13 Jbeta reverse. Clones were sequenced by immunoSEQ multiplex PCR, and TCRdb holds only the in-frame ones, with some missing. The sample has about 100,000 clones, approximately 64% seen once; the top ten hold approximately 4.3%. The chain has TRBV7-6 and TRBJ2-7, with 9 bases that match TRBD1. This receptor was identified in a human donor in good health. The sample comprised PBMCs. CDR3 bases: TGTGCCAGCAGCCGGGGGACAGGGCTGGCCGAGCAGTACTTC. It is translated as CASSRGTGLAEQYF.